What follows are 28 T cell receptor beta chains derived from one specimen sequenced in a study of blood T cell repertoires in COVID-19. The assay was immunoSEQ multiplex PCR, and TCRdb's table has in-frame clones only and misses some. The sample holds roughly 480,000 clones, 85% to 90% seen once. Sequenced sample: peripheral blood. The receptors shown here come from a man aged 18 to 29 with COVID-19, enrolled during active disease.

This chain links TRBV10-3 with TRBJ2-3; perhaps TRBD2 as D (5 bases). Trimming removed 6 bases from V and 4 bases from J, with 14 bases in between. This CDR3 spans 14 amino acids. The germline V gene has CDR1 ENHRY and CDR2 SYGVKD. The CDR3 loop reads CAISLTLEADTQYF. The CDR3 coding sequence is TGTGCCATCAGCTTGACGTTGGAGGCAGATACGCAGTATTTT.

With respect to this clone: Other DNA sequences from this sample encode an identical CDR3 as well. The gene calls are TRBV6-5 and TRBJ2-2, with D perhaps TRBD2 (6 bases). The germline CDR1 and CDR2 sequences are MNHEY and SVGAGI. Trimming left V 3 bases short and J 2 bases short, with 10 bases between. CDR3 length: 15 residues. CDR3 coding DNA: TGTGCCAGCAGTTATTCAGGGACTAACACCGGGGAGCTGTTTTTT. Its translation is CASSYSGTNTGELFF.

V usage is TRBV12-3 or TRBV12-4 and J usage is TRBJ1-2; D unresolved. The CDR3 is 13 amino acids. Trimming removed 1 base from V and 5 bases from J, with 8 bases in between. The CDR3, as DNA: TGTGCCAGCAGTTTAGGCCGACATTATGGCTACACCTTC. Encoded protein: CASSLGRHYGYTF.

The rearrangement links TRBV18 to TRBJ2-1; TRBD1 matches at 12 bases. Germline-derived CDR1 and CDR2 are KGHSH and LQKENI. The ends lost 3 bases at V and 12 bases at J; junction bases unmatched: 9. This CDR3 is built from 15 residues. CDR3 region: CASSPPEGTGGRQFF. Here the CDR3 DNA reads TGTGCCAGCTCACCGCCCGAAGGGACAGGGGGCAGGCAGTTCTTC.

This chain connects TRBV7-8 to TRBJ2-5, with D perhaps matching TRBD2 (6 bases). In germline, CDR1 is SGHVS, CDR2 FQNEAQ. With 2 bases removed from V and 1 base from J, the gap between germline ends came to 11 bases. The CDR3 is made up of 15 amino acids. This CDR3 reads CASSLSGGLQETQYF. CDR3 bases: TGTGCCAGCAGCTTATCCGGGGGTCTCCAAGAGACCCAGTACTTC.

V and J are TRBV11-3 and TRBJ2-7; 8 bases agree with TRBD2. The CDR3 spans 16 residues. Losses at the gene ends were 0 bases for V and 2 bases for J; bases not matched to a gene: 6. Germline lookup yields CDR1 SGHNT and CDR2 YENEEA. Here the CDR3 reads CASSLEGAGVAYEQYF. The CDR3 DNA reads as TGTGCCAGCAGCTTAGAGGGAGCGGGAGTGGCCTACGAGCAGTACTTC.

This sequence joins TRBV7-2 and TRBJ2-1; D is undetermined. The CDR3 extends over 14 amino acids. Germline CDR1 is SGHTA and CDR2 is FQGNSA. Trimming cost V 1 base and J 10 bases, with 14 bases left between them. The CDR3: CASSLEGPLEEQFF. The DNA for the CDR3 is TGTGCCAGCAGCTTAGAAGGCCCATTGGAGGAGCAGTTCTTC.

This clone was seen once. This rearrangement joins TRBV18 to TRBJ2-2; 10 nucleotides agree with TRBD1. The CDR3 covers 18 residues. The V gene end was trimmed by 0 bases and the J gene end by 3 bases; junction bases not matched to a gene: 7. Germline values: CDR1 KGHSH, CDR2 LQKENI. For the CDR3, the DNA is TGTGCCAGCTCACCACCGACGGACAGGGGGGACCACACCGGGGAGCTGTTTTTT. It yields the protein CASSPPTDRGDHTGELFF.

This chain joins TRBV18 and TRBJ2-2; a weak D match, TRBD1 (5 bases). The V gene's germline CDR1 is KGHSH and CDR2 LQKENI. V gave up 3 bases and J gave up 5 bases, with 22 bases separating them. This CDR3 has 18 amino acids. The CDR3 nucleotides read TGTGCCAGCTCACCCGCGAGGTTGCTAGGGGCTTGGACCGGGGAGCTGTTTTTT. Protein sequence: CASSPARLLGAWTGELFF.

This clone was detected once. The rearrangement uses TRBV18 and TRBJ2-5, with 9 bases matching TRBD1. Germline V gene sequence: CDR1 KGHSH, CDR2 LQKENI. The CDR3 loop spans 15 amino acids. V was pared by 4 bases and J by 5 bases, with 8 bases of the junction left unmatched. The CDR3 DNA follows: TGTGCCAGCTCACAAGTACAGGGGGCTGCGGAGACCCAGTACTTC. Its protein is CASSQVQGAAETQYF.

This chain uses TRBV27 with TRBJ2-1; 15 nucleotides match TRBD2. Trimming took 5 bases from V and 5 from J; bases not matched to a gene: 7. From germline, CDR1 is MNHEY and CDR2 SMNVEV (reference sequence). The CDR3 totals 17 residues. CDR3: CASSEGTSGRMDNEQFF. CDR3 DNA sequence: TGTGCCAGCAGTGAAGGGACTAGCGGGAGGATGGACAATGAGCAGTTCTTC.

The chain is built from TRBV21-1 and TRBJ2-7; the D call of TRBD1 is as the table states it, not checked on the DNA. TRBV21-1 is a known pseudogene. The CDR3 runs to 14 residues. CDR3 DNA sequence: TGTGCCAGCAGCACCCGGGACAGGTTATACGAGCAGTACTTC. Translating it yields CASSTRDRLYEQYF.

The J gene is TRBJ2-3, the V gene TRBV7-9, with 11 bases identical to TRBD2. Germline V gene data show CDR1 as SEHNR and CDR2 as FQNEAQ (reference sequence). Losses at the gene ends were 5 bases for V and 4 bases for J; bases not matched to a gene: 8. The CDR3 has 16 residues. The CDR3 protein is CASSMLAGGAPDTQYF. As DNA, the CDR3 is TGTGCCAGCAGCATGTTAGCGGGAGGGGCCCCAGATACGCAGTATTTT.

The chain carries TRBV4-1 and TRBJ1-1; a possible D gene is TRBD1 (6 bases). The germline V gene encodes CDR1 MGHRA and CDR2 YSYEKL. V was shortened by 2 bases and J by 6 bases, with 16 bases between the two germline ends. There are 15 residues in the CDR3. CDR3 in amino acids: CASSQPLQGKSEAFF. The CDR3 nucleotides are TGCGCCAGCAGCCAACCGTTACAGGGTAAGTCTGAAGCTTTCTTT.

The rearrangement links TRBV12-3 or TRBV12-4 to TRBJ2-1; D not resolved. The CDR3 loop spans 13 amino acids. Trimming took 2 bases from V and 8 from J, leaving 10 bases between them. The CDR3 loop reads CASSLLVLHEQFF. In nucleotides, the CDR3 is TGTGCCAGCAGTTTACTAGTCTTGCATGAGCAGTTCTTC.

The rearrangement uses TRBV2 and TRBJ1-1; weak D call: TRBD1 (6 bases). Germline V gene lookup returns CDR1 SNHLY and CDR2 FYNNEI. This CDR3 spans 13 amino acids. V was clipped by 10 bases and J by 0 bases, with 12 bases between them. In DNA, the CDR3 is TGTGCCATCCAGGGACACCTGAACACTGAAGCTTTCTTT. This codes for CAIQGHLNTEAFF.

The chain has TRBV7-9 and TRBJ2-3, with a possible D match to TRBD2 (6 bases). CDR1 is SEHNR, CDR2 FQNEAQ, per germline (reference sequence). With 2 bases removed from V and 6 bases from J, the gap between germline ends came to 18 bases. This CDR3 is 16 amino acids long. The CDR3: CASSLKASALGDTQYF. CDR3 coding DNA: TGTGCCAGCAGCTTAAAGGCTAGCGCCTTGGGGGATACGCAGTATTTT.

The chain is built from TRBV5-1 and TRBJ2-4; the D gene is possibly TRBD2 (6 bases). Germline CDR1 and CDR2: SGHRS and YFSETQ. Trimming left V 2 bases short and J 6 bases short, with 15 bases between. CDR3 length: 15 residues. This CDR3 reads CASSFESGAGNIQYF. Written as DNA, the CDR3 is TGCGCCAGCAGCTTCGAATCGGGAGCGGGAAACATTCAGTACTTC.

This clone was observed once. This rearrangement joins TRBV18 to TRBJ2-1; TRBD2 matches at 8 bases. This CDR3 has 17 amino acids. The germline V gene has CDR1 KGHSH and CDR2 LQKENI. V trimming: 0 bases; J trimming: 0 bases; junction bases outside the gene matches: 4. Written as DNA, the CDR3 is TGTGCCAGCTCACCACCGAGCGGGAGTGGCTCCTACAATGAGCAGTTCTTC. Protein product: CASSPPSGSGSYNEQFF.

V is TRBV7-6 and J is TRBJ2-5, with 10 nucleotides matching TRBD2. The CDR3 runs to 15 residues. Germline lookup yields CDR1 SGHVS and CDR2 FNYEAQ. V was pared by 3 bases and J by 2 bases, with 3 bases of the junction left unmatched. The CDR3 DNA reads as TGTGCCAGCAGCTTCGGACTAGCGGTACAAGAGACCCAGTACTTC. Encoded protein: CASSFGLAVQETQYF.

J is TRBJ1-4 and V is TRBV6-5, with D perhaps TRBD1 (6 bases). Deletions cut 8 bases from V and 5 bases from J, with 12 bases between. In germline, CDR1 is MNHEY, CDR2 SVGAGI. CDR3 length: 13 amino acids. In DNA form, the CDR3 reads TGTGCCAGCGATACAGGGATGAATGAAAAACTGTTTTTT. It yields the protein CASDTGMNEKLFF.

The chain carries TRBV4-1 and TRBJ2-3; D remains ambiguous. V was clipped by 0 bases and J by 6 bases, with 4 bases between them. Looked up from germline, CDR1 is MGHRA and CDR2 is YSYEKL. This CDR3 spans 12 amino acids. The CDR3, as DNA: TGCGCCAGCAGCCAAGATCTGGATACGCAGTATTTT. The encoded protein is CASSQDLDTQYF.

This clone appeared a single time. The chain has TRBV12-3 or TRBV12-4 and TRBJ2-1; 7 bases agree with TRBD1. The CDR3 sequence is 13 residues long. With 4 bases clipped from V and 7 bases from J, the junction kept 4 bases outside the gene matches. CDR3 sequence (DNA): TGTGCCAGCAGTTCCAGGGGGAATAATGAGCAGTTCTTC. The encoded protein is CASSSRGNNEQFF.

The chain is built from TRBV6-6 and TRBJ2-1, with 10 bases that match TRBD1. The CDR3 covers 14 residues. V was pared by 6 bases and J by 5 bases, with 4 bases of the junction left unmatched. Germline values: CDR1 MNHNY, CDR2 SVGAGI (reference sequence). CDR3 region: CASRETGGHNEQFF. The CDR3 nucleotides read TGTGCCAGCAGAGAGACAGGGGGCCACAATGAGCAGTTCTTC.

The chain couples TRBV13 to TRBJ2-7; D is uncertain. Trimming removed 5 bases at V and 2 bases at J, with 10 bases between. The CDR3 extends over 13 amino acids. CDR1 is PRHDT, CDR2 FYEKMQ, per germline (reference sequence). CDR3 sequence: CASSHGPTYEQYF. The DNA of the CDR3 is TGTGCCAGCAGCCATGGGCCTACCTACGAGCAGTACTTC.

V and J are TRBV5-1 and TRBJ2-1, with a possible D match to TRBD2 (6 bases). Between the trimmed V and J ends, which lost 2 bases and 13 bases, there was a span of 13 bases. This CDR3 has 12 residues. Germline loops: CDR1 SGHRS, CDR2 YFSETQ. The CDR3: CASSLIGGIQFF. DNA of the CDR3: TGCGCCAGCAGCTTAATAGGCGGGATCCAGTTCTTC.

In the case of this clone: The sample has other DNA sequences that encode this CDR3 too. The J gene is TRBJ2-2, the V gene TRBV7-9, with D possibly TRBD2 on 6 matching bases. The CDR3 extends over 14 amino acids. V was shortened by 2 bases and J by 5 bases, with 9 bases between the two germline ends. CDR1 and CDR2 (germline): SEHNR, FQNEAQ (reference sequence). For the CDR3, the DNA is TGTGCCAGCAGCTTATTGGCGGGAACCGGGGAGCTGTTTTTT. This translates into CASSLLAGTGELFF.

The chain links TRBV18 to TRBJ2-7, with TRBD2 identical over 7 bases. Germline CDR1 KGHSH, CDR2 LQKENI. The ends lost 11 bases at V and 5 bases at J; junction bases unmatched: 9. The CDR3 is made up of 12 amino acids. DNA for the CDR3: TGTGCCCACCCGGGGGGTTTCAACGAGCAGTACTTC. This translates into CAHPGGFNEQYF.